The 32 T cell receptor beta chains below come from one sample, sequenced in a study of CD8+CD57+ T cells in acquired aplastic anemia. CD8+CD57+ cell expansion had been shown by flow cytometry in patients chosen for sequencing. Genomic DNA templated the TCR beta VDJ and CDR3 profiling. Each CDR3 protein is one row after TCRdb ran MiXCR on the reads. The sample lists 250,000 or so distinct CDR3 sequences; about 44% were seen once. The sequenced material came from sorted CD4+, CD8+, or CD8+CD57+ T cells (not recorded which) from PBMCs. The receptors were gathered from a human donor with aplastic anemia.

This clonotype has at least ten counts. V and J are TRBV29-1 and TRBJ2-1, with 8 nucleotides matching TRBD1. CDR3 length: 16 residues. Germline V gives CDR1 SQVTM, CDR2 ANQGSEA. J gave up 0 bases and V 4 bases, and 8 bases lay outside the gene matches. In DNA form, the CDR3 reads TGCAGCGTTGTCGACAGGGGTAGGGGCTCCTACAATGAGCAGTTCTTC. Translated: CSVVDRGRGSYNEQFF.

This clonotype was seen a few times. The CDR3 bases are TGTGCCAGCAGCTGGGGACAGGGGGCCTCCTACGAGCAGTACTTC. Translating gives CASSWGQGASYEQYF. V usage is TRBV13 and J usage is TRBJ2-7; 12 positions agree with TRBD1. The ends lost 4 bases at V and 0 bases at J; junction bases unmatched: 1. This CDR3 has 15 residues. CDR1 is PRHDT, CDR2 FYEKMQ, per germline (reference sequence).

This clonotype was counted only a few times. The chain uses TRBV19 and TRBJ2-1, with 7 bases aligning to TRBD1. V trimming: 3 bases; J trimming: 6 bases; junction bases outside the gene matches: 2. The V gene's germline CDR1 is LNHDA and CDR2 SQIVND (reference sequence). CDR3 length equals 13 residues. CDR3 region: CASSMAGGNEQFF. Here the CDR3 DNA reads TGTGCCAGTAGTATGGCAGGGGGCAATGAGCAGTTCTTC.

In this sample, this clonotype turned up many times. The chain combines TRBV7-2 with TRBJ1-4; D perhaps matches TRBD1 (6 bases). Germline V gene sequence: CDR1 SGHTA, CDR2 FQGNSA. V was shortened by 8 bases and J by 3 bases, with 16 bases between the two germline ends. CDR3 size: 15 residues. The CDR3 loop reads CASGPQGSANEKLFF. The CDR3 DNA is TGTGCCAGCGGCCCACAGGGATCAGCTAATGAAAAACTGTTTTTT.

This clonotype showed up just a few times. The chain uses TRBV6-5 and TRBJ1-2, with a weak D call TRBD1 (6 bases). CDR1 is MNHEY, CDR2 SVGAGI, per germline. Trimming removed 6 bases from V and 5 bases from J, with 22 bases in between. CDR3 length: 16 residues. CDR3: CASSLTGGGLDYGYTF. The CDR3 DNA follows: TGTGCCAGCAGCCTCACTGGAGGGGGGCTAGATTATGGCTACACCTTC.

This clonotype was seen at least ten times. This chain joins TRBV14 and TRBJ2-4; 8 bases are shared with TRBD2. V trimming: 7 bases; J trimming: 7 bases; junction bases outside the gene matches: 6. The CDR3 spans 13 residues. Germline CDR1 reads SGHDN; CDR2 reads FVKESK. DNA of the CDR3: TGTGCCAGCATGAGCGGGAGCGGGAACATTCAGTACTTC. It translates to CASMSGSGNIQYF.

The chain is built from TRBV12-3 or TRBV12-4 and TRBJ2-5; D gene ambiguous. Trimming removed 6 bases at V and 1 base at J, with 15 bases between. The CDR3 spans 15 residues. CDR3 sequence (DNA): TGTGCCAGCAGAAAAGGTTTGGTACCCCAAGAGACCCAGTACTTC. This gives the protein CASRKGLVPQETQYF.

Note on this clonotype: One end of the junction does not line up with germline, which may come from a read error. The rearrangement links TRBV5-4 to TRBJ1-2; TRBD1 aligns across 8 bases. Germline V gene data show CDR1 as SGHNT and CDR2 as YYREEE (reference sequence). CDR3 length: 14 residues. The CDR3 DNA reads TGCGCCAGCAGCTTGGATGGGACAGGTTATGGCTACACCTTC. It specifies CASSLDGTGYGYTF.

Many counts were recorded for this clonotype. This chain joins TRBV20-1 and TRBJ2-7; the match to TRBD2 covers 10 bases. Germline assignment: CDR1 DFQATT and CDR2 SNEGSKA (reference sequence). CDR3 length equals 13 residues. The CDR3 sequence is CGGALAGSYEQYF. The CDR3 DNA is TGCGGGGGGGCACTAGCGGGATCCTACGAGCAGTACTTC.

To note about this clonotype: One junction end does not reproduce the germline sequence, and a read error may be involved. This chain connects TRBV7-3 to TRBJ2-3; no definite D call. Germline V gene sequence: CDR1 SGHTA, CDR2 FQGTGA. The length of the CDR3 is 11 residues. CDR3 sequence: CASSHLDTQYF. The CDR3 nucleotides are TGCGCCAGCAGCCACCTAGATACGCAGTATTTT.

The table lists this clonotype with many counts. V and J are TRBV28 and TRBJ1-1; D is uncertain. Trimming pared 6 bases from V and 7 bases from J, leaving 12 bases between. Germline V lookup: CDR1 MDHEN, CDR2 SYDVKM. The CDR3 is 12 amino acids. The CDR3 spells CASSPLLIEAFF. The CDR3 DNA follows: TGTGCCAGCAGCCCCCTCCTCATTGAAGCTTTCTTT.

The chain carries TRBV7-9 and TRBJ1-6; D is ambiguous. Germline CDR1 is SEHNR and CDR2 is FQNEAQ (reference sequence). The V gene lost 5 bases and the J gene lost 13 bases, with 12 bases spanning the gap. CDR3 length: 12 residues. The CDR3 spells CASSPASLPLHF. The CDR3 region has the DNA TGTGCCAGCAGCCCCGCGTCCCTGCCCCTCCACTTT.

The rearrangement uses TRBV7-8 and TRBJ1-1, with D maybe TRBD1 (5 bases). The CDR3 is 16 residues long. V dropped 2 bases and J dropped 11 bases, with 24 bases sitting between them. CDR1 and CDR2 from the germline V gene are SGHVS and FQNEAQ. DNA for the CDR3: TGTGCCAGCAGCTTATATCCCGTAGCGGGGGGTGCGTGGGCTTTCTTT. It is translated as CASSLYPVAGGAWAFF. Together with reference TRBV7-8 and TRBJ1-1, the CDR3 gives the full variable domain: GAGVSQSPRYKVAKRGQDVALRCDPISGHVSLFWYQQALGQGPEFLTYFQNEAQLDKSGLPSDRFFAERPEGSVSTLKIQRTQQEDSAVYLCASSLYPVAGGAWAFFGQGTRLTVV.

V gene TRBV6-2 or TRBV6-3 combines with J gene TRBJ2-5, with 10 bases lining up with TRBD2. The CDR3 is 16 amino acids. The germline V gene has CDR1 MNHEY and CDR2 SVGEGT. Trimming at V came to 2 bases and at J to 4 bases, leaving 7 bases not matched to a gene. The CDR3 protein is CASSYGLAGEGETQYF. The CDR3 coding sequence is TGTGCCAGCAGTTACGGTCTAGCGGGGGAAGGAGAGACCCAGTACTTC.

In regard to this clonotype: One end of the junction varies from germline; a read error may be responsible. The chain combines TRBV29-1 with TRBJ2-7; 11 nucleotides agree with TRBD1. This CDR3 is built from 12 residues. From germline, CDR1 is SQVTM and CDR2 ANQGSEA. CDR3 loop: CSVQTGTGGRDF. The CDR3 DNA reads TGCAGCGTCCAGACCGGGACAGGGGGGAGAGACTTC.

This clonotype was counted ten times or more. This rearrangement joins TRBV11-3 to TRBJ1-6; no clear D gene. This CDR3 is 12 amino acids long. With 4 bases removed from V and 14 bases from J, the gap between germline ends came to 12 bases. Germline values: CDR1 SGHNT, CDR2 YENEEA. CDR3 nucleotides: TGTGCCAGCAGCTGGGTGGTCGTTGCCCTCCACTTT. Translated, it gives CASSWVVVALHF.

This clonotype has a handful of counts. The rearrangement joins TRBV7-9 to TRBJ2-1; 9 positions match TRBD1. Germline values: CDR1 SEHNR, CDR2 FQNEAQ (reference sequence). This CDR3 region has 14 residues. The V and J ends lost 5 bases and 9 bases, in that order; junction bases with no gene match: 8. The CDR3, as DNA: TGTGCCAGCAGCCCCGGCGACAGGGGGATTGAGCAGTTCTTC. Its translation: CASSPGDRGIEQFF. Filled out from reference TRBV7-9 and TRBJ2-1, the complete variable domain reads DTGVSQNPRHKITKRGQNVTFRCDPISEHNRLYWYRQTLGQGPEFLTYFQNEAQLEKSRLLSDRFSAERPKGSFSTLEIQRTEQGDSAMYLCASSPGDRGIEQFFGPGTRLTVL.

In this sample, this clonotype turned up a few times. This chain uses TRBV28 with TRBJ2-1; 12 nucleotides align to TRBD2. With V trimmed by 7 bases and J by 9 bases, 7 bases remained unmatched. CDR3 length equals 14 residues. The V gene's germline CDR1 is MDHEN and CDR2 SYDVKM. CDR3 in amino acids: CASKTSGRLLEQFF. The CDR3 bases are TGTGCCAGCAAAACTAGCGGGAGGCTGCTTGAGCAGTTCTTC.

As for this clonotype: This is likely a read error, given that the CDR3 carries no conserved phenylalanine or tryptophan at its end. The DNA is omitted, as the CDR3 cannot be located on it reliably, and the CDR3 follows TCRdb's listing. The chain uses TRBV19 and TRBJ2-4; whether TRBD1, the table's D call, matches the DNA was not checked. The CDR3 is 12 amino acids in total, end residues counted. CDR1 LNHDA and CDR2 SQIVND come from the germline V gene (reference sequence). This chain's CDR3 is CASTSGGTGYYS.

In this sample, this clonotype turned up many times. The chain has TRBV20-1 and TRBJ1-4, with 8 bases that match TRBD1. The germline gives CDR1 DFQATT, CDR2 SNEGSKA (reference sequence). Trimming removed 3 bases from V and 5 bases from J; junction bases left unmatched: 8. The length of the CDR3 is 15 residues. Written as DNA, the CDR3 is TGCAGTGCTAGTGATGGACAGGGTCGCAATGAAAAACTGTTTTTT. Translating gives CSASDGQGRNEKLFF.

The gene calls are TRBV7-4 and TRBJ1-1, with a weak D call TRBD1 (6 bases). Germline CDR1 and CDR2: SGHVT and SQSDAQ. This CDR3 is 17 amino acids long. V was shortened by 6 bases and J by 4 bases, with 24 bases between the two germline ends. CDR3 sequence reads: CASRRGSLGGRGTEAFF. The DNA of the CDR3 is TGTGCCAGCAGACGAGGGTCTTTAGGGGGTAGGGGCACTGAAGCTTTCTTT.

This clonotype appeared a single time. V usage is TRBV7-2 and J usage is TRBJ1-6; possibly TRBD1 for D (6 bases). This CDR3 comprises 18 residues. Trimming pared 0 bases from V and 13 bases from J, leaving 25 bases between. Germline CDR1 reads SGHTA; CDR2 reads FQGNSA. The CDR3 reads CASSLAMGWGGAASPLHF. In nucleotides, the CDR3 is TGTGCCAGCAGCTTAGCAATGGGTTGGGGGGGGGCCGCTTCGCCCCTCCACTTT.

CDR3 sequence reads: CASSLGPGPTYEQYF. The CDR3 DNA is TGTGCCAGCAGTTTAGGACCGGGGCCTACCTACGAGCAGTACTTC. This sequence joins TRBV28 and TRBJ2-7; D tentatively reads TRBD1 or TRBD2 (5 bases each). Trimming left V 2 bases short and J 2 bases short, with 13 bases between. Germline V gene data show CDR1 as MDHEN and CDR2 as SYDVKM. The CDR3 is 15 residues long. Variable domain in full (rest from reference TRBV28 and TRBJ2-7): DVKVTQSSRYLVKRTGEKVFLECVQDMDHENMFWYRQDPGLGLRLIYFSYDVKMKEKGDIPEGYSVSREKKERFSLILESASTNQTSMYLCASSLGPGPTYEQYFGPGTRLTVT.

A word on this clonotype: One junction end does not reproduce the germline sequence, and a read error may be involved. The chain carries TRBV15 and TRBJ1-2, with 8 positions matching TRBD1. This CDR3 comprises 15 residues. Germline values: CDR1 LNHNV, CDR2 YYDKDF (reference sequence). CDR3 nucleotides: TGTGCCACCAGCAGAGTCGCCGGGACAGGCTATGGCCACACCTTC. As protein: CATSRVAGTGYGHTF.

V gene TRBV9 combines with J gene TRBJ2-1, with D perhaps given as TRBD1 or TRBD2 (6 bases each). The V gene lost 4 bases and the J gene lost 10 bases, with 12 bases spanning the gap. This CDR3 is 12 amino acids long. Germline V gene data show CDR1 as SGDLS and CDR2 as YYNGEE. In nucleotides, the CDR3 is TGTGCCAGCAGCAGGGACGGGGGCGAGCAGTTCTTC. Protein sequence: CASSRDGGEQFF.

CDR3 DNA sequence: TGTGCCAGCGGGGTGACAGGCCCCTACGAGCAGTACTTC. This codes for CASGVTGPYEQYF. V usage is TRBV12-3 or TRBV12-4 and J usage is TRBJ2-7; tentative D call: TRBD1 (6 bases). The CDR3 runs 13 residues. V lost 8 bases and J lost 2, with 13 bases in between.

To note about this clonotype: A junction end diverges from the germline sequence, so it may reflect a read error. The gene calls are TRBV2 and TRBJ1-1; D may be TRBD1 (6 bases). This CDR3 contains 14 residues. Germline CDR1 is SNHLY and CDR2 is FYNNEI. The CDR3 loop is CASSGQATNTEALF. CDR3 DNA: TGTGCCAGCAGTGGACAGGCGACGAACACTGAAGCTCTCTTT.

This clonotype was detected only a few times. The V call is TRBV4-2, the J call TRBJ1-1, with D unresolved. V was trimmed by 1 base and J by 4 bases, leaving 13 bases between them. The germline gives CDR1 LGHNA, CDR2 YNFKEQ. CDR3 length: 15 residues. The CDR3 nucleotides read TGTGCCAGCAGCCAAGTTGATCTCGGTGGCACTGAAGCTTTCTTT. Protein: CASSQVDLGGTEAFF.

The CDR3 protein is CASSYDGLGFF. The CDR3, as DNA: TGTGCCAGCAGCTACGACGGACTGGGGTTCTTC. V usage is TRBV2 and J usage is TRBJ2-1, with D possibly matching TRBD2 (5 bases). Trimming took 6 bases from V and 15 from J, leaving 15 bases between them. Germline V gives CDR1 SNHLY, CDR2 FYNNEI. The CDR3 runs 11 residues.

A note on this clonotype: Compared with germline, one end of the junction differs, possibly owing to a read error. The chain has TRBV25-1 and TRBJ1-4; TRBD1 is a possible D gene (6 bases). The CDR3 length is 14 residues. Germline V lookup: CDR1 MGHDK, CDR2 SYGVNS. The CDR3 sequence is CASTLGGQYEKPFF. The CDR3 DNA follows: TGTGCCAGCACCCTTGGGGGGCAGTATGAAAAACCGTTTTTT.

Turning to this clonotype: This could be a read error, since a much larger clone is one nucleotide away. The genes are TRBV7-9 and TRBJ1-5; D gene unclear. In germline, CDR1 is SEHNR, CDR2 FQNEAQ (reference sequence). This CDR3 has 15 residues. The CDR3 here is CASSQVGKDHQPQHF. DNA of the CDR3: TGCGCCAGCAGCCAAGTCGGAAAGGACCATCAGCCCCAGCATTTT.

This clonotype has only a few counts. V is TRBV28 and J is TRBJ2-7; 8 bases agree with TRBD2. With 4 bases clipped from V and 6 bases from J, the junction kept 8 bases outside the gene matches. CDR3 length: 14 residues. Germline values: CDR1 MDHEN, CDR2 SYDVKM. The CDR3 DNA is TGTGCCAGCAGTTCGGGGGGACTAGAGCTCGAGCAGTACTTC. Protein product: CASSSGGLELEQYF.